The T cell receptor (beta chain) under discussion was sequenced for a study of Graves' ophthalmopathy and Graves' hyperthyroidism. General study findings and limits: Also, most clonotypes expanded in the thyroid above 0.001 frequency appeared in blood.

RNA served as the template for amplifying TCR beta CDR3 regions. First-round RT-PCR employed HTBI primers, with a second-round multiplex PCR after it. TCRdb independently ran MiXCR on the multiplex PCR reads; one entry per CDR3 protein. The sample has 150,000 to 200,000 distinct CDR3 sequences; 35% to 50% are singletons. Pregnant or lactating patients and those with other autoimmune diseases or uncontrolled infections were excluded. The CDR3 contains 12 residues. Trimming cost V 2 bases and J 7 bases, with 6 bases left between them. This clonotype was recorded at least ten times. Its antigen is currently unknown.

Specimen: peripheral blood. This chain connects TRBV12-3 or TRBV12-4 to TRBJ1-5; D gene uncertain. This receptor was identified in a man aged 30 to 45 with Graves' ophthalmopathy. The CDR3 coding sequence is TGTGCCAGCAGTTTAACTGGGCAGCCCCAGCATTTT. Translation gives CASSLTGQPQHF.